Shown below are 26 T cell receptor beta chains from a single sample sequenced in a study of blood T cell repertoires in COVID-19. Sequenced by immunoSEQ multiplex PCR; TCRdb stores in-frame clones only, minus some. This sample yields 170,000 or so clones, of which 89% are seen a single time; about 1.9% belongs to the top ten. Sequenced sample: peripheral blood. The receptors stem from a man aged 18 to 29 who had recovered from COVID-19.

The chain joins TRBV7-9 to TRBJ2-1; 7 bases line up with TRBD2. CDR3 length: 16 residues. V was clipped by 5 bases and J by 9 bases; unmatched bases: 16. Germline CDR1 SEHNR, CDR2 FQNEAQ (reference sequence). The CDR3 sequence: CASSGSAQRDLGEQFF. CDR3 DNA: TGTGCCAGCAGCGGTTCAGCTCAGCGGGACCTGGGTGAGCAGTTCTTC. Based on the CDR3 plus reference TRBV7-9 and TRBJ2-1, the full variable domain is DTGVSQNPRHKITKRGQNVTFRCDPISEHNRLYWYRQTLGQGPEFLTYFQNEAQLEKSRLLSDRFSAERPKGSFSTLEIQRTEQGDSAMYLCASSGSAQRDLGEQFFGPGTRLTVL.

The chain uses TRBV30 and TRBJ2-6, with D uncertain. Trimming took 4 bases from V and 0 from J, leaving 10 bases between them. This CDR3 contains 15 residues. Germline V CDR1 and CDR2: GTSNPN, SVGIG (reference sequence). For the CDR3, the DNA is TGTGCCTGGAATAAACACAGCTCTGGGGCCAACGTCCTGACTTTC. The encoded protein is CAWNKHSSGANVLTF.

V gene TRBV27 combines with J gene TRBJ1-2; 9 nucleotides line up with TRBD1. Trimming removed 5 bases from V and 4 bases from J; junction bases left unmatched: 5. The germline V gene has CDR1 MNHEY and CDR2 SMNVEV (reference sequence). CDR3 size: 14 residues. CDR3 residues: CASSTGQGLYGYTF. Written as DNA, the CDR3 is TGTGCCAGCAGTACGGGACAGGGCCTCTATGGCTACACCTTC.

CDR3 DNA: TGTGCCAGCAGATCCCTTAGCGGGATAACAAATGAGCAGTTCTTC. Its protein product is CASRSLSGITNEQFF. This chain links TRBV11-2 with TRBJ2-1; the match to TRBD2 covers 8 bases. The CDR3 spans 15 residues. Per the germline V gene, CDR1 is SGHAT and CDR2 is FQNNGV. The V segment lost 6 bases and the J segment 7 bases; nucleotides outside the gene matches: 11. Full variable domain (rest looked up from reference TRBV11-2 and TRBJ2-1): EAGVAQSPRYKIIEKRQSVAFWCNPISGHATLYWYQQILGQGPKLLIQFQNNGVVDDSQLPKDRFSAERLKGVDSTLKIQPAKLEDSAVYLCASRSLSGITNEQFFGPGTRLTVL.

The chain couples TRBV5-4 to TRBJ1-2; 8 positions agree with TRBD1. The germline V gene encodes CDR1 SGHNT and CDR2 YYREEE (reference sequence). V lost 0 bases and J lost 4; bases outside the gene matches: 14. This CDR3 contains 18 residues. The CDR3 nucleotides are TGTGCCAGCAGCTTGGCACATAGGACAGGGTTCAAATCCTATGGCTACACCTTC. Amino acid sequence: CASSLAHRTGFKSYGYTF.

This chain links TRBV15 with TRBJ1-2, with 7 bases fitting TRBD1. CDR1 and CDR2 (germline): LNHNV, YYDKDF (reference sequence). V dropped 1 base and J dropped 8; count of bases not matched to a gene: 7. The CDR3 is 14 residues long. The CDR3 DNA follows: TGTGCCACCAGCAGAGGGGGCGGGACAGACGGCTACACCTTC. Translated: CATSRGGGTDGYTF.

The V and J genes are TRBV9 and TRBJ1-2, with 8 bases identical to TRBD1. The CDR3 length is 14 residues. CDR1 is SGDLS, CDR2 YYNGEE, per germline. V was pared by 4 bases and J by 8 bases, with 10 bases of the junction left unmatched. CDR3 amino acids: CASSQIQGVLGYTF. CDR3 sequence (DNA): TGTGCCAGCAGCCAAATACAGGGGGTACTAGGCTACACCTTC.

This clone has just one count. The rearrangement uses TRBV5-4 and TRBJ2-1; TRBD2 agrees at 14 bases. V lost 4 bases, J lost 8 bases, and 11 bases stayed unmatched. Germline V gene sequence: CDR1 SGHNT, CDR2 YYREEE (reference sequence). This CDR3 contains 17 residues. The CDR3 reads CASSPRLAGGGGDEQFF. The CDR3 region has the DNA TGTGCCAGCAGCCCTAGACTAGCGGGAGGGGGGGGCGATGAGCAGTTCTTC.

The rearrangement links TRBV7-9 to TRBJ1-3; D gene unclear. The length of the CDR3 is 15 residues. The V and J ends lost 2 bases and 0 bases respectively, with 8 bases between them. Germline assignment: CDR1 SEHNR and CDR2 FQNEAQ (reference sequence). DNA of the CDR3: TGTGCCAGCAGCTTATCGTCCCGCTCTGGAAACACCATATATTTT. This codes for CASSLSSRSGNTIYF.

This rearrangement joins TRBV6-5 to TRBJ2-7; D possibly corresponds to TRBD2 (6 bases). The germline V gene encodes CDR1 MNHEY and CDR2 SVGAGI. CDR3 length equals 13 residues. The germline V and J ends were trimmed by 4 bases and 6 bases, with 13 bases remaining between them. CDR3 protein: CASSWRGTGEQYF. CDR3 nucleotide sequence: TGTGCCAGCAGTTGGCGGGGCACAGGCGAGCAGTACTTC.

The chain carries TRBV28 and TRBJ1-5, with 11 bases that match TRBD1. This CDR3 is built from 16 residues. Germline-derived CDR1 and CDR2 are MDHEN and SYDVKM. J lost 11 bases, V lost 2 bases, and 11 bases had no gene match. CDR3 in DNA: TGTGCCAGCAGTTTAACTGGACAGGGGGCCCGCAGGGCCCAGCATTTT. It yields the protein CASSLTGQGARRAQHF.

On this clone: The same CDR3 is also encoded by other DNA sequences in this sample. The gene calls are TRBV19 and TRBJ2-1; 11 bases are shared with TRBD2. This CDR3 region has 15 residues. From germline, CDR1 is LNHDA and CDR2 SQIVND (reference sequence). The ends lost 3 bases at V and 4 bases at J; junction bases unmatched: 2. The CDR3 sequence: CASSIGTSGYNEQFF. As DNA, the CDR3 is TGTGCCAGTAGTATCGGGACTAGCGGATACAATGAGCAGTTCTTC.

This CDR3 reads CASSVRLAGGETQYF. As DNA, the CDR3 is TGTGCCAGCAGTGTTCGACTAGCGGGAGGAGAGACCCAGTACTTC. The chain employs TRBV25-1 and TRBJ2-5; 13 bases align to TRBD2. Trimming took 4 bases from V and 4 from J; bases not matched to a gene: 3. In germline, CDR1 is MGHDK, CDR2 SYGVNS. CDR3 length: 15 amino acids.

This chain uses TRBV11-1 with TRBJ2-7; D is perhaps TRBD2 (6 bases). V lost 5 bases, J lost 0 bases, and 11 bases lay in between. Per the germline V gene, CDR1 is SGHAT and CDR2 is FQDESV (reference sequence). The CDR3 totals 14 residues. The CDR3 loop is CASSGTANSYEQYF. CDR3 nucleotides: TGTGCCAGCAGCGGGACTGCAAACTCCTACGAGCAGTACTTC.

The chain has TRBV28 and TRBJ2-2, with 8 bases lining up with TRBD1. The trim removed 2 bases at V and 8 bases at J, leaving 16 bases unmatched. CDR3 size: 18 residues. The germline V gene has CDR1 MDHEN and CDR2 SYDVKM. The CDR3 protein is CASSLERGGTGPSGELFF. DNA of the CDR3: TGTGCCAGCAGTTTAGAGAGGGGTGGGACAGGTCCGTCGGGGGAGCTGTTTTTT.

The chain is built from TRBV6-6 and TRBJ2-3; 10 bases line up with TRBD1. CDR3 length equals 16 residues. After removal of 5 bases from V and 7 bases from J, the junction contained 12 bases not matched to a gene. Germline values: CDR1 MNHNY, CDR2 SVGAGI (reference sequence). DNA for the CDR3: TGTGCCAGCAGTCAACCCGGGACAGGGGACTTGAATACGCAGTATTTT. Translating it yields CASSQPGTGDLNTQYF.

The chain has TRBV11-2 and TRBJ1-2; unclear D gene. With 1 base removed from V and 2 bases from J, the gap between germline ends came to 11 bases. Germline-derived CDR1 and CDR2 are SGHAT and FQNNGV. CDR3 length equals 15 residues. The CDR3 region has the DNA TGTGCCAGCAGCTTAGTCCACGAGAGGAACTATGGCTACACCTTC. Translating gives CASSLVHERNYGYTF.

The chain links TRBV3-1 (or the pseudogene TRBV3-2) to TRBJ1-1, with D unclear. V was clipped by 0 bases and J by 5 bases, with 10 bases between them. The CDR3 is 14 residues long. Germline values: CDR1 LGHDT, CDR2 YNNKEL (reference sequence). As DNA, the CDR3 is TGTGCCAGCAGCCAAGATCTAACAGTTACTGAAGCTTTCTTT. Its protein is CASSQDLTVTEAFF.

V and J are TRBV11-2 and TRBJ2-1, with 7 bases lining up with TRBD2. Germline V gives CDR1 SGHAT, CDR2 FQNNGV. J was trimmed by 8 bases and V by 0 bases; bases with no gene match: 7. This CDR3 comprises 15 residues. The DNA of the CDR3 is TGTGCCAGCAGCTTAGATCAAGGCGGGAGCTATGAGCAGTTCTTC. Its translation: CASSLDQGGSYEQFF.

The rearrangement uses TRBV19 and TRBJ1-1; 7 positions agree with TRBD1. V lost 10 bases, J lost 0 bases, and 11 bases stayed unmatched. In germline, CDR1 is LNHDA, CDR2 SQIVND (reference sequence). The CDR3 extends over 15 amino acids. This CDR3 is CATSPRGQMNTEAFF. The CDR3 nucleotides are TGTGCCACCTCACCCCGGGGACAGATGAACACTGAAGCTTTCTTT. The entire variable domain, with the rest obtained from reference TRBV19 and TRBJ1-1, is as follows: DGGITQSPKYLFRKEGQNVTLSCEQNLNHDAMYWYRQDPGQGLRLIYYSQIVNDFQKGDIAEGYSVSREKKESFPLTVTSAQKNPTAFYLCATSPRGQMNTEAFFGQGTRLTVV.

The J gene is TRBJ2-3, the V gene TRBV9, with 8 nucleotides matching TRBD1. The CDR3 totals 14 residues. V was clipped by 0 bases and J by 3 bases; unmatched bases: 0. Germline CDR1 SGDLS, CDR2 YYNGEE. Here the CDR3 reads CASSVDRGTDTQYF. The DNA of the CDR3 is TGTGCCAGCAGCGTAGACAGGGGGACAGATACGCAGTATTTT.

The chain recombines TRBV2 with TRBJ1-3; the D is unclear. CDR1 is SNHLY and CDR2 is FYNNEI in the germline V gene. The CDR3 sequence is 16 residues long. V lost 4 bases and J lost 0, with 13 bases in between. As DNA, the CDR3 is TGTGCCAGCAGTGTTTCATCACTCCTCTCTGGAAACACCATATATTTT. Protein product: CASSVSSLLSGNTIYF.

V usage is TRBV7-8 and J usage is TRBJ2-3, with D tentatively TRBD2 (5 bases). The germline V gene has CDR1 SGHVS and CDR2 FQNEAQ. This CDR3 is 15 amino acids long. Trimming removed 1 base from V and 1 base from J, with 9 bases in between. This chain's CDR3 is CASSLDERRTDTQYF. The CDR3 DNA reads TGTGCCAGCAGCTTAGACGAGCGGCGCACAGATACGCAGTATTTT.

The V gene is TRBV7-2, the J gene TRBJ2-3, with 9 bases identical to TRBD2. Germline CDR1 SGHTA, CDR2 FQGNSA. V shed 8 bases and J 5 bases; nucleotides not matched to a gene: 14. This CDR3 has 16 amino acids. Here the CDR3 reads CASSRGPAGGGDTQYF. The CDR3 nucleotides are TGTGCCAGCTCCCGAGGGCCAGCGGGAGGAGGAGATACGCAGTATTTT.

This clone appeared once. J is TRBJ2-5 and V is TRBV6-5, with D perhaps matching TRBD2 (6 bases). Germline CDR1 and CDR2: MNHEY and SVGAGI. CDR3 size: 15 residues. The V gene lost 0 bases and the J gene lost 5 bases, with 13 bases spanning the gap. The CDR3 here is CASSYSRLVWETQYF. The CDR3 DNA reads TGTGCCAGCAGTTACTCCAGACTAGTTTGGGAGACCCAGTACTTC.

This clone appeared once. This rearrangement joins TRBV5-1 to TRBJ2-1; no definite D call. The CDR3 has 13 residues. The V and J ends lost 0 bases and 9 bases respectively, with 10 bases between them. CDR1 and CDR2 (germline): SGHRS, YFSETQ. The CDR3 sequence: CASSLEAVGEQFF. CDR3 in DNA: TGCGCCAGCAGCTTGGAGGCGGTGGGTGAGCAGTTCTTC.